A selection of T cell receptor beta chains follows, all from one sample in a study of T cells after yellow fever vaccination. In TCRdb, the 5' RACE reads were re-called with MiXCR into one record per CDR3 protein. This sample has a few hundred thousand distinct CDR3 sequences; roughly 6.3% occur once, and the top ten carry 0.8% to 1.2%. This specimen consisted of CD4+ T cells sorted from PBMCs, obtained on the day of the yellow fever booster vaccination. Receptors originate from a man aged 25-45 years who received the YFV17D yellow fever vaccine. CDR3s include the opening cysteine and the closing phenylalanine or tryptophan. The order of the fields is D gene, J gene, clone size, V gene, CDR3 DNA, CDR3 protein. A D gene is named only where the DNA matches it firmly. Expanded clones are given a class, and other clones once, few, many or no size at all.

d_gene: TRBD2; j_gene: TRBJ2-3; abundance: few; v_gene: TRBV19; CDR3nt: TGTGCCAGTAGTACTCCGGGACTAGCGGGATCAGATACGCAGTATTTT; CDR3aa: CASSTPGLAGSDTQYF
d_gene: TRBD1; j_gene: TRBJ2-7; abundance: .; v_gene: TRBV20-1; CDR3nt: TGCAGTGCTAGTAGTGGGACAGCCTCCTACGAGCAGTACTTC; CDR3aa: CSASSGTASYEQYF
d_gene: .; j_gene: TRBJ2-1; abundance: few; v_gene: TRBV5-1; CDR3nt: TGCGCCAGCAGCTCCCACGCCTTCGGGAGCGAGCAGTTCTTC; CDR3aa: CASSSHAFGSEQFF
d_gene: .; j_gene: TRBJ2-2; abundance: .; v_gene: TRBV12-3/TRBV12-4; CDR3nt: TGTGCCAGCAGCCCCTTGACAGAATCGACCGGGGAGCTGTTTTTT; CDR3aa: CASSPLTESTGELFF
d_gene: TRBD1; j_gene: TRBJ1-5; abundance: few; v_gene: TRBV19; CDR3nt: TGTGCCAGTAGTAGTCTTGGGACAGGGGTAAGCAATCAGCCCCAGCATTTT; CDR3aa: CASSSLGTGVSNQPQHF
d_gene: .; j_gene: TRBJ1-6; abundance: many; v_gene: TRBV9; CDR3nt: TGTGCCAGCAACGGAGGGGAGTCACCCCTCCACTTT; CDR3aa: CASNGGESPLHF
d_gene: .; j_gene: TRBJ1-2; abundance: few; v_gene: TRBV7-8; CDR3nt: TGTGCCAGCAGCTTTGGTGGGCTGACAGTAGGCGGCTACACCTTC; CDR3aa: CASSFGGLTVGGYTF
d_gene: TRBD1; j_gene: TRBJ1-5; abundance: .; v_gene: TRBV20-1; CDR3nt: TGCAGTGCTAGAAGGGGACAGGGAGGTCAGCCCCAGCATTTT; CDR3aa: CSARRGQGGQPQHF
d_gene: .; j_gene: TRBJ1-2; abundance: many; v_gene: TRBV10-2; CDR3nt: TGCGCCAGCAGTCGGCCAGACTATGGCTACACCTTC; CDR3aa: CASSRPDYGYTF
d_gene: .; j_gene: TRBJ1-4; abundance: few; v_gene: TRBV2; CDR3nt: TGTGCCAGCAAAGAAGGGCCGGGGCTTGGCGAAAAACTGTTTTTT; CDR3aa: CASKEGPGLGEKLFF
d_gene: .; j_gene: TRBJ2-3; abundance: .; v_gene: TRBV29-1; CDR3nt: TGCAGCGCAACACCGGGGAGCACAGATACGCAGTATTTT; CDR3aa: CSATPGSTDTQYF
d_gene: TRBD2; j_gene: TRBJ2-5; abundance: many; v_gene: TRBV12-3/TRBV12-4; CDR3nt: TGTGCCAGCAGCCCCGGACTAGTTGGGGGGACCCAGTACTTC; CDR3aa: CASSPGLVGGTQYF
d_gene: TRBD1; j_gene: TRBJ2-3; abundance: many; v_gene: TRBV20-1; CDR3nt: TGCAGTGCTCCGACAGGGTCTTGGACAGATACGCAGTATTTT; CDR3aa: CSAPTGSWTDTQYF
d_gene: TRBD2; j_gene: TRBJ2-7; abundance: .; v_gene: TRBV24-1; CDR3nt: TGTGCCACCAGTGACACTAGCGGGGGAACCTACGAGCAGTACTTC; CDR3aa: CATSDTSGGTYEQYF
d_gene: TRBD2; j_gene: TRBJ2-3; abundance: few; v_gene: TRBV12-3/TRBV12-4; CDR3nt: TGTGCCAGCAGTTCGGCTAGCGGCTACACAGATACGCAGTATTTT; CDR3aa: CASSSASGYTDTQYF
d_gene: .; j_gene: TRBJ1-1; abundance: few; v_gene: TRBV11-1; CDR3nt: TGTGCCAGCAGCGTTACAGGGACTGAAGCTTTCTTT; CDR3aa: CASSVTGTEAFF
d_gene: TRBD1; j_gene: TRBJ2-7; abundance: .; v_gene: TRBV5-1; CDR3nt: TGCGCCAGCAGCACGGGACAGGGGGTTTACGAGCAGTACTTC; CDR3aa: CASSTGQGVYEQYF
d_gene: TRBD2; j_gene: TRBJ2-7; abundance: few; v_gene: TRBV19; CDR3nt: TGTGCCAGTAGCCTCAGCGGGATATGGACTGCCGAGCAGTACTTC; CDR3aa: CASSLSGIWTAEQYF
d_gene: TRBD2; j_gene: TRBJ2-7; abundance: few; v_gene: TRBV7-2; CDR3nt: TGTGCCAGCAGCTTTCTAGCGGGGAACTACGAGCAGTACTTC; CDR3aa: CASSFLAGNYEQYF
d_gene: .; j_gene: TRBJ2-5; abundance: many; v_gene: TRBV3-1; CDR3nt: TGTGCCAGCAGCCAAGTCAGAGAGACCCAGTACTTC; CDR3aa: CASSQVRETQYF
d_gene: TRBD2; j_gene: TRBJ2-3; abundance: few; v_gene: TRBV24-1; CDR3nt: TGTGCCACCAGTGATTTGGGGAGGGGCGGAGGTAGCACAGATACGCAGTATTTT; CDR3aa: CATSDLGRGGGSTDTQYF
d_gene: TRBD2; j_gene: TRBJ2-1; abundance: .; v_gene: TRBV20-1; CDR3nt: TGCAGTGCAACCAGGTCGGCAGCGGGAGTCAATGAGCAGTTCTTC; CDR3aa: CSATRSAAGVNEQFF
d_gene: .; j_gene: TRBJ2-1; abundance: .; v_gene: TRBV12-3/TRBV12-4; CDR3nt: TGTGCCAGCAGGCCGAGGTGGGGGACTTGGGGTGAGCAGTTCTTC; CDR3aa: CASRPRWGTWGEQFF
d_gene: .; j_gene: TRBJ2-7; abundance: .; v_gene: TRBV19; CDR3nt: TGTGCCAGTAGTATCGGACCAGGCCTGGAGCAGTACTTC; CDR3aa: CASSIGPGLEQYF
d_gene: .; j_gene: TRBJ1-2; abundance: few; v_gene: TRBV27; CDR3nt: TGTGCCAGCAGTTTATTTGGGACCACATACACCTTC; CDR3aa: CASSLFGTTYTF
d_gene: .; j_gene: TRBJ2-3; abundance: few; v_gene: TRBV7-9; CDR3nt: TGTGCCAGCAGCTCGTCCAGCACAGATACGCAGTATTTT; CDR3aa: CASSSSSTDTQYF
d_gene: .; j_gene: TRBJ2-1; abundance: many; v_gene: TRBV15; CDR3nt: TGTGCCACCAGTGCAAACCTCTACAATGAGCAGTTCTTC; CDR3aa: CATSANLYNEQFF
d_gene: .; j_gene: TRBJ2-3; abundance: .; v_gene: TRBV4-1; CDR3nt: TGCGCCAGCAGCCAAGGACCATCCGGACGAGATACGCAGTATTTT; CDR3aa: CASSQGPSGRDTQYF
d_gene: .; j_gene: TRBJ2-5; abundance: many; v_gene: TRBV29-1; CDR3nt: TGCAGCGTTGACCAGAACGGCCAAGAGACCCAGTACTTC; CDR3aa: CSVDQNGQETQYF
d_gene: TRBD2; j_gene: TRBJ2-1; abundance: few; v_gene: TRBV7-2; CDR3nt: TGTGCCAGCAGCGTCCGGGACTACGTCAATGAGCAGTTCTTC; CDR3aa: CASSVRDYVNEQFF
d_gene: TRBD2; j_gene: TRBJ2-7; abundance: .; v_gene: TRBV18; CDR3nt: TGTGCCAGCTCACTAATGACCGGGGGGGCCGGATCCTACGAGCAGTACTTC; CDR3aa: CASSLMTGGAGSYEQYF
d_gene: .; j_gene: TRBJ2-1; abundance: many; v_gene: TRBV6-2/TRBV6-3; CDR3nt: TGTGCCAGCAGTTGGCGGTCCTCCTACAATGAGCAGTTCTTC; CDR3aa: CASSWRSSYNEQFF
d_gene: .; j_gene: TRBJ2-1; abundance: many; v_gene: TRBV7-2; CDR3nt: TGTGCCAGCAGCTCGCAGGGCAGCTCCTACAATGAGCAGTTCTTC; CDR3aa: CASSSQGSSYNEQFF
d_gene: .; j_gene: TRBJ2-2; abundance: many; v_gene: TRBV5-5; CDR3nt: TGTGCCAGCAGCATCTTCGGAGATTCAAGGACCGGGGAGCTGTTTTTT; CDR3aa: CASSIFGDSRTGELFF
d_gene: TRBD2; j_gene: TRBJ2-3; abundance: many; v_gene: TRBV9; CDR3nt: TGTGCCAGCAGCCGGACTAGCGGGAGGACGGATACGCAGTATTTT; CDR3aa: CASSRTSGRTDTQYF
d_gene: .; j_gene: TRBJ2-7; abundance: .; v_gene: TRBV6-1; CDR3nt: TGTGCCAGCAGACCAGGGGGGCCTAGCGAGCAGTACTTC; CDR3aa: CASRPGGPSEQYF
d_gene: .; j_gene: TRBJ2-4; abundance: few; v_gene: TRBV20-1; CDR3nt: TGCAGCTGGGTCGGGGTGGCCAAAAACATTCAGTACTTC; CDR3aa: CSWVGVAKNIQYF
d_gene: .; j_gene: TRBJ2-3; abundance: few; v_gene: TRBV3-1; CDR3nt: TGTGCCAGCAGCCAAAGGACAGCCACAGATACGCAGTATTTT; CDR3aa: CASSQRTATDTQYF
d_gene: .; j_gene: TRBJ1-1; abundance: few; v_gene: TRBV5-4; CDR3nt: TGTGCCAGCAGCTTTGACAAGAACACTGAAGCTTTCTTT; CDR3aa: CASSFDKNTEAFF
d_gene: TRBD2; j_gene: TRBJ2-7; abundance: many; v_gene: TRBV20-1; CDR3nt: TGCAGTGCTAGCGGGGGGGCATTCAACGAGCAGTACTTC; CDR3aa: CSASGGAFNEQYF
d_gene: TRBD1; j_gene: TRBJ1-3; abundance: few; v_gene: TRBV9; CDR3nt: TGTGCCAGCAGCCTCCGGGACAGGGTCTCTGGAAACACCATATATTTT; CDR3aa: CASSLRDRVSGNTIYF
d_gene: .; j_gene: TRBJ2-2; abundance: many; v_gene: TRBV5-1; CDR3nt: TGCGCCAGCAGCCTTACCGTGGGGGGGAACACCGGGGAGCTGTTTTTT; CDR3aa: CASSLTVGGNTGELFF
d_gene: TRBD2; j_gene: TRBJ2-5; abundance: .; v_gene: TRBV4-2; CDR3nt: TGTGCCAGCAGCCAGGGACTAGCGGGAAGATCGGAGACCCAGTACTTC; CDR3aa: CASSQGLAGRSETQYF
d_gene: .; j_gene: TRBJ2-2; abundance: few; v_gene: TRBV5-1; CDR3nt: TGCGCCACTTCGGAACAGTACACCGGAGAGCTGTTTTTT; CDR3aa: CATSEQYTGELFF
d_gene: .; j_gene: TRBJ2-4; abundance: .; v_gene: TRBV20-1; CDR3nt: TGCAGTGCTACACGAAATCAGGGGCCTCACAACATTCAGTACTTC; CDR3aa: CSATRNQGPHNIQYF
d_gene: .; j_gene: TRBJ2-1; abundance: many; v_gene: TRBV20-1; CDR3nt: TGCAGTGCTAGCTTGGCGGTCTACAATGAGCAGTTCTTC; CDR3aa: CSASLAVYNEQFF
d_gene: TRBD1; j_gene: TRBJ2-3; abundance: few; v_gene: TRBV5-1; CDR3nt: TGCGCCAGCAGCTTTGGGACAGGGTGGGTTACAGATACGCAGTATTTT; CDR3aa: CASSFGTGWVTDTQYF
d_gene: TRBD2; j_gene: TRBJ2-3; abundance: many; v_gene: TRBV19; CDR3nt: TGTGCCAGTAGTCAGAGAATGGCGGGAGCATCAGATACGCAGTATTTT; CDR3aa: CASSQRMAGASDTQYF
d_gene: .; j_gene: TRBJ2-7; abundance: many; v_gene: TRBV6-2/TRBV6-3; CDR3nt: TGTGCCAGCAGTTTCCTAAGGACAGATTCCTACGAGCAGTACTTC; CDR3aa: CASSFLRTDSYEQYF
d_gene: .; j_gene: TRBJ2-5; abundance: .; v_gene: TRBV20-1; CDR3nt: TGCAGTGCTCCCCTTGGGCTTTGGCAAGAGACCCAGTACTTC; CDR3aa: CSAPLGLWQETQYF
d_gene: TRBD2; j_gene: TRBJ2-7; abundance: few; v_gene: TRBV7-8; CDR3nt: TGTGCCAGCAGCTTAGAACTAGCGGGAGCGGGGGAGCAGTACTTC; CDR3aa: CASSLELAGAGEQYF
d_gene: .; j_gene: TRBJ2-1; abundance: few; v_gene: TRBV20-1; CDR3nt: TGCAGTGTTGGACAGTTGTACAATGAGCAGTTCTTC; CDR3aa: CSVGQLYNEQFF
d_gene: .; j_gene: TRBJ2-7; abundance: many; v_gene: TRBV27; CDR3nt: TGTGCCAGCGCTGCGCGGGCGGGCAGGGGCTACGAGCAGTACTTC; CDR3aa: CASAARAGRGYEQYF
d_gene: .; j_gene: TRBJ2-5; abundance: .; v_gene: TRBV7-6; CDR3nt: TGTGCCAGCAGTCTTCTCAGGGTTTCCCACAGGGCCCAGTACTTC; CDR3aa: CASSLLRVSHRAQYF
d_gene: .; j_gene: TRBJ2-6; abundance: few; v_gene: TRBV25-1; CDR3nt: TGTGCCACCACGACAGGCTCTGGGGCCAACGTCCTGACTTTC; CDR3aa: CATTTGSGANVLTF